The 10 T cell receptor beta chains listed next were all sequenced from one sample in a study of T cells in Graves' hyperthyroidism and ophthalmopathy. Regions amplified from RNA transcripts were the TCR beta CDR3 regions. First-round RT-PCR with HTBI primers amplified the TCR CDR3 region. TCRdb reprocessed the multiplex PCR reads with MiXCR, giving one entry per CDR3 protein. The data show about 400,000 distinct CDR3 sequences, with 15% seen just once and around a third held by the top ten. The specimen was blood. These receptors were collected from a woman aged 25 to 45 with Graves' hyperthyroidism.

This clonotype was detected ten times or more. J is TRBJ2-7 and V is TRBV27, with 9 nucleotides matching TRBD2. The CDR3 has 16 residues. With 6 bases clipped from V and 4 bases from J, the junction kept 13 bases outside the gene matches. CDR1 MNHEY and CDR2 SMNVEV come from the germline V gene (reference sequence). The CDR3 sequence is CASRILAGAPGYEQYF. The CDR3 nucleotides are TGTGCCAGCAGGATTTTAGCGGGAGCGCCCGGGTACGAGCAGTACTTC.

The chain links TRBV28 to TRBJ1-2; unclear D gene. CDR3 length: 13 residues. V was pared by 3 bases and J by 5 bases, with 10 bases between. The V gene's germline CDR1 is MDHEN and CDR2 SYDVKM. In nucleotides, the CDR3 is TGTGCCAGCAGTTTCCGTGGCGTTTATGGCTACACCTTC. Protein sequence: CASSFRGVYGYTF.

This clonotype was seen repeatedly, ten times or more. The J gene is TRBJ2-6, the V gene TRBV2; D is possibly TRBD2 (6 bases). This CDR3 region has 15 residues. Trimming removed 2 bases from V and 1 base from J, with 6 bases in between. CDR1 and CDR2 from the germline V gene are SNHLY and FYNNEI. CDR3: CASSERGSGANVLTF. CDR3 DNA sequence: TGTGCCAGCAGTGAACGGGGGTCTGGGGCCAACGTCCTGACTTTC. The full variable domain, in which reference TRBV2 and TRBJ2-6 provide the parts outside the CDR3, is EPEVTQTPSHQVTQMGQEVILRCVPISNHLYFYWYRQILGQKVEFLVSFYNNEISEKSEIFDDQFSVERPDGSNFTLKIRSTKLEDSAMYFCASSERGSGANVLTFGAGSRLTVL.

The CDR3 sequence is CASSLAAGGPHNEQFF. CDR3 DNA: TGCGCCAGCAGCTTGGCTGCGGGAGGGCCCCACAATGAGCAGTTCTTC. The V gene is TRBV5-1, the J gene TRBJ2-1; 9 nucleotides match TRBD2. J gave up 5 bases and V 0 bases, and 6 bases lay outside the gene matches. Germline assignment: CDR1 SGHRS and CDR2 YFSETQ. This CDR3 spans 16 amino acids.

This chain joins TRBV5-5 and TRBJ2-3; TRBD2 agrees at 11 bases. With 4 bases clipped from V and 0 bases from J, the junction kept 10 bases outside the gene matches. This CDR3 comprises 18 residues. The germline CDR1 and CDR2 sequences are SGHKS and YYEKEE (reference sequence). The CDR3, as DNA: TGTGCCAGCAGCCTAACTAGCGGGAGTGGGGGGAGCACAGATACGCAGTATTTT. It is translated as CASSLTSGSGGSTDTQYF.

V gene TRBV3-1 combines with J gene TRBJ1-1; possibly TRBD1 for D (6 bases). From germline, CDR1 is LGHDT and CDR2 YNNKEL (reference sequence). CDR3 length: 14 residues. V was clipped by 2 bases and J by 5 bases, with 12 bases between them. Here the CDR3 DNA reads TGTGCCAGCAGCCAATCACAGGGAACAACTGAAGCTTTCTTT. This gives the protein CASSQSQGTTEAFF.

In its sample, this clonotype was seen a few times. The CDR3 loop is CSARDATGSQRETQYF. The CDR3 region has the DNA TGCAGTGCTAGAGATGCCACAGGGTCCCAGCGAGAGACCCAGTACTTC. This chain connects TRBV20-1 to TRBJ2-5; D is possibly TRBD1 (6 bases). Looked up from germline, CDR1 is DFQATT and CDR2 is SNEGSKA (reference sequence). The CDR3 is 16 residues long. The V and J ends lost 0 bases and 4 bases respectively, with 18 bases between them.

This clonotype came up a few times. This sequence joins TRBV7-6 and TRBJ2-2; D might be TRBD2 (6 bases). Germline lookup yields CDR1 SGHVS and CDR2 FNYEAQ. CDR3 size: 13 residues. The V end lost 3 bases, the J end lost 4 bases, and 6 bases lay between the germline ends. The CDR3 here is CASSLRGTGELFF. In DNA form, the CDR3 reads TGTGCCAGCAGCTTGCGGGGCACCGGGGAGCTGTTTTTT.

This chain links TRBV28 with TRBJ2-5, with 7 bases that match TRBD2. CDR1 is MDHEN and CDR2 is SYDVKM in the germline V gene. There are 17 residues in the CDR3. After removal of 2 bases from V and 2 bases from J, the junction contained 11 bases not matched to a gene. The CDR3 coding sequence is TGTGCCAGCAGTTTAACTGCAGGCGGGAGAAGGCAAGAGACCCAGTACTTC. Translating gives CASSLTAGGRRQETQYF.

This clonotype occurred many times. V and J are TRBV6-1 and TRBJ2-7, with D perhaps being TRBD1 or TRBD2 (5 bases each). Looked up from germline, CDR1 is MNHNS and CDR2 is SASEGT. With 4 bases removed from V and 7 bases from J, the gap between germline ends came to 14 bases. The CDR3 runs to 13 residues. The CDR3 nucleotides read TGTGCCAGCAGTGCTGAGGGACGCGGGGAGCAGTACTTC. It encodes CASSAEGRGEQYF.